Following are 18 T cell receptor beta chains from one sample sequenced in a study of shared clonotypes between healthy human individuals. CD45RO-negative, CCR7-positively selected cells formed the naive CD8 fraction, excluding terminally differentiated effector memory CD45RA+ cells. The method was immunoSEQ multiplex PCR; TCRdb's version includes in-frame clones alone and lacks a portion of them. The table has roughly 890,000 clones, nearly 95% seen once. The sample taken for sequencing was naive CD8+ T cells sorted from blood. Source of these receptors: a young man in good health.

The chain is built from TRBV10-3 and TRBJ2-7, with D possibly matching TRBD1 (6 bases). Trimming left V 0 bases short and J 1 base short, with 13 bases between. The germline gives CDR1 ENHRY, CDR2 SYGVKD. The CDR3 totals 16 residues. DNA of the CDR3: TGTGCCATCAGTGAGTCGGGGGCAAGGTCGTCCTACGAGCAGTACTTC. Its translation: CAISESGARSSYEQYF.

The chain has TRBV9 and TRBJ2-7; 9 bases are a match to TRBD2. The CDR3 covers 15 residues. V gave up 0 bases and J gave up 5 bases; unmatched junction bases: 6. Germline V gene sequence: CDR1 SGDLS, CDR2 YYNGEE. The CDR3 DNA sequence: TGTGCCAGCAGCGTAGGGCGCGGGAGGGGCGACGAGCAGTACTTC. Translating it yields CASSVGRGRGDEQYF.

The rearrangement links TRBV19 to TRBJ2-3; maybe TRBD1 (6 bases). Per germline, CDR1 LNHDA and CDR2 SQIVND (reference sequence). Trimming left V 5 bases short and J 0 bases short, with 18 bases between. The CDR3 is made up of 17 amino acids. The CDR3 DNA reads as TGTGCCAGTAGTCGGAACCCAGGGGCCCTCAGCACAGATACGCAGTATTTT. It encodes CASSRNPGALSTDTQYF.

The V and J genes are TRBV11-1 and TRBJ2-1; tentatively, D is TRBD2 (6 bases). The CDR3 is 18 amino acids. The ends were cut back, 1 base at V and 0 bases at J, with 16 bases in the middle. Germline lookup yields CDR1 SGHAT and CDR2 FQDESV (reference sequence). The CDR3 coding sequence is TGTGCCAGCAGCTTAGTACGGCCTAGCGTGTCCTCCTACAATGAGCAGTTCTTC. Its protein is CASSLVRPSVSSYNEQFF.

The chain uses TRBV10-3 and TRBJ2-7, with 10 bases aligning to TRBD2. The CDR3 is 16 amino acids. Germline assignment: CDR1 ENHRY and CDR2 SYGVKD. After removal of 5 bases from V and 0 bases from J, the junction contained 7 bases not matched to a gene. The CDR3 loop is CAISTGLADTSYEQYF. CDR3 nucleotide sequence: TGTGCCATCAGTACCGGACTAGCGGATACCTCCTACGAGCAGTACTTC.

The V gene is TRBV11-2, the J gene TRBJ2-7, with 9 bases fitting TRBD1. The V gene's germline CDR1 is SGHAT and CDR2 FQNNGV. V lost 3 bases to trimming and J lost 0 bases; unmatched junction nucleotides: 6. The CDR3 runs to 16 residues. CDR3 sequence: CASSFTGGAISYEQYF. CDR3 DNA: TGTGCCAGCAGCTTTACAGGGGGCGCCATCTCCTACGAGCAGTACTTC.

This clone was observed a single time. The chain couples TRBV21-1 to TRBJ2-7; TRBD2 was called by the table and not checked on the DNA. TRBV21-1 is marked as a pseudogene. The CDR3 runs 15 residues. CDR3 in amino acids: CASSKGEGSSYEQYF. The CDR3, as DNA: TGTGCCAGCAGCAAAGGGGAGGGTAGCTCCTACGAGCAGTACTTC.

This chain joins TRBV28 and TRBJ1-5, with no clear D. This CDR3 region has 18 residues. V was trimmed by 0 bases and J by 0 bases, leaving 15 bases between them. CDR1 and CDR2 from the germline V gene are MDHEN and SYDVKM. The CDR3 is CASSLWAEVDASNQPQHF. The CDR3 bases are TGTGCCAGCAGTTTATGGGCCGAAGTGGATGCTAGCAATCAGCCCCAGCATTTT.

V usage is TRBV1 and J usage is TRBJ2-2. TRBV1 is a listed pseudogene. CDR3 length equals 13 residues. The CDR3 nucleotides read TGCACCAGCAGCCCAAAGGACACCGGGGAGCTGTTTTTT. Translating it yields CTSSPKDTGELFF.

The chain is built from TRBV14 and TRBJ2-1; TRBD1 is a possible D gene (5 bases). V lost 0 bases and J 8 bases, leaving 17 bases between the germline ends. Germline CDR1 reads SGHDN; CDR2 reads FVKESK. The CDR3 consists of 16 residues. CDR3 in DNA: TGTGCCAGCAGCCAAGAAATGTGGCAGGGCACCGATGAGCAGTTCTTC. Protein: CASSQEMWQGTDEQFF.

This sequence joins TRBV7-2 and TRBJ2-1; no firm D call. The CDR3 contains 15 residues. Trimming left V 1 base short and J 2 bases short, with 9 bases between. CDR1 is SGHTA and CDR2 is FQGNSA in the germline V gene. The CDR3 DNA reads as TGTGCCAGCAGCTTAGTTGCGGACCCCTACAATGAGCAGTTCTTC. Amino acid sequence: CASSLVADPYNEQFF.

This chain connects TRBV15 to TRBJ2-6, with D uncertain. Trimming pared 11 bases from V and 0 bases from J, leaving 8 bases between. Germline V CDR1 and CDR2: LNHNV, YYDKDF (reference sequence). The CDR3 loop spans 13 amino acids. CDR3 nucleotide sequence: TGTGCCTCGGTAAGCTCTGGGGCCAACGTCCTGACTTTC. This encodes CASVSSGANVLTF.

Concerning this clone itself: The sample holds other DNA sequences that translate to the same CDR3. V is TRBV7-6 and J is TRBJ2-7; D uncertain. Trimming removed 0 bases at V and 0 bases at J, with 6 bases between. The CDR3 has 14 amino acids. Germline CDR1 and CDR2: SGHVS and FNYEAQ. CDR3 nucleotides: TGTGCCAGCAGCTTAGCGCCGGACTCCTACGAGCAGTACTTC. Its protein is CASSLAPDSYEQYF.

This chain uses TRBV28 with TRBJ2-5; a weak D match, TRBD2 (6 bases). V was clipped by 5 bases and J by 4 bases, with 11 bases between them. Per germline, CDR1 MDHEN and CDR2 SYDVKM. This CDR3 region has 13 residues. The CDR3 here is CASSAEGRETQYF. The CDR3 DNA sequence: TGTGCCAGCAGTGCGGAGGGCCGAGAGACCCAGTACTTC.

The V call is TRBV7-9, the J call TRBJ2-1; D is unclear. Germline V gene lookup returns CDR1 SEHNR and CDR2 FQNEAQ (reference sequence). Trimming shortened V by 1 base and J by 7 bases, and 8 bases separated the two germline ends. The CDR3 totals 13 residues. In DNA form, the CDR3 reads TGTGCCAGCAGCTTAGGTGTGGGAAATGAGCAGTTCTTC. Translated: CASSLGVGNEQFF. The variable domain in full, completed from reference TRBV7-9 and TRBJ2-1, reads DTGVSQNPRHKITKRGQNVTFRCDPISEHNRLYWYRQTLGQGPEFLTYFQNEAQLEKSRLLSDRFSAERPKGSFSTLEIQRTEQGDSAMYLCASSLGVGNEQFFGPGTRLTVL.

The CDR3 reads CSVELAGPNTGELFF. CDR3 coding DNA: TGCAGCGTTGAACTAGCGGGACCGAACACCGGGGAGCTGTTTTTT. The V call is TRBV29-1, the J call TRBJ2-2; 9 nucleotides align to TRBD2. The CDR3 contains 15 residues. Per germline, CDR1 SQVTM and CDR2 ANQGSEA. Trimming cost V 2 bases and J 0 bases; bases outside gene matches: 1.

The chain couples TRBV10-3 to TRBJ2-3, with 8 bases matching TRBD2. Germline V gene sequence: CDR1 ENHRY, CDR2 SYGVKD. CDR3 size: 13 residues. V dropped 11 bases and J dropped 5; count of bases not matched to a gene: 9. In DNA form, the CDR3 reads TGTGCCGTTAGCGGGAAGTTCGGAGATACGCAGTATTTT. Residues: CAVSGKFGDTQYF.

CDR3 loop: CASSVELGYYEQYF. The CDR3 DNA reads as TGTGCCAGCAGTGTCGAGTTGGGGTACTACGAGCAGTACTTC. This sequence joins TRBV6-4 and TRBJ2-7; D gene uncertain. There are 14 residues in the CDR3. V was trimmed by 4 bases and J by 3 bases, leaving 13 bases between them. Germline CDR1 is MRHNA and CDR2 is SNTAGT.